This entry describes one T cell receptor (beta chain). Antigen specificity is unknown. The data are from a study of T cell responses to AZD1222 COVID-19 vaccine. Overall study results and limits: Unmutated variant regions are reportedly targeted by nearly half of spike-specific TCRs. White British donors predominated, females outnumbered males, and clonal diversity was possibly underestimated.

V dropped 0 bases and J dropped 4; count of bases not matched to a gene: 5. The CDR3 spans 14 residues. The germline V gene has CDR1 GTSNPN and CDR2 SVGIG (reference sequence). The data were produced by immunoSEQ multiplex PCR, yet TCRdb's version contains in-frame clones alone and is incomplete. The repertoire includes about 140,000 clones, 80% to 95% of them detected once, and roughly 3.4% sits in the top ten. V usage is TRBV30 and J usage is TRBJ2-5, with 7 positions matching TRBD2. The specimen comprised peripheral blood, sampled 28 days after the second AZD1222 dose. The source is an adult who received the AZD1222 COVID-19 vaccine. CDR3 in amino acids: CAWSVPASGETQYF. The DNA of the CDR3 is TGTGCCTGGAGTGTGCCCGCTAGCGGAGAGACCCAGTACTTC.